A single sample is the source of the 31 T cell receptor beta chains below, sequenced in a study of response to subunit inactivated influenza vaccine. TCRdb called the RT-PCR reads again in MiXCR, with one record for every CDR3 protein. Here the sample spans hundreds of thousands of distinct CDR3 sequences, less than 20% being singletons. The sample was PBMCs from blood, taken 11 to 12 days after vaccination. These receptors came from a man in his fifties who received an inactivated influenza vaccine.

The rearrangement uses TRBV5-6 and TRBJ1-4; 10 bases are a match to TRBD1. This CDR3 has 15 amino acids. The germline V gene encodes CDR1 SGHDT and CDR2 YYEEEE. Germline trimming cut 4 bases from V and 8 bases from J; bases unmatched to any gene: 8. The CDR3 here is CASSIPGQGREKLFF. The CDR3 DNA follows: TGTGCCAGCAGCATTCCGGGACAGGGGAGAGAAAAACTGTTTTTT.

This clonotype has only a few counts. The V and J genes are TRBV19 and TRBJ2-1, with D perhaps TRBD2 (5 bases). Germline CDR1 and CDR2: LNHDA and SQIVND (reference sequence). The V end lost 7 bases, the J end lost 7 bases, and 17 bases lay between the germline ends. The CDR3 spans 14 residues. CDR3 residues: CASKLDGGRNEQFF. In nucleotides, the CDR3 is TGTGCCAGTAAACTAGATGGAGGTAGGAATGAGCAGTTCTTC.

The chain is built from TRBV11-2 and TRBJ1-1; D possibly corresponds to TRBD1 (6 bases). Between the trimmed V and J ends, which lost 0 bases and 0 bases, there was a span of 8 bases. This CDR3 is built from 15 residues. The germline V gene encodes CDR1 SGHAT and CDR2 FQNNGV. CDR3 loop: CASSLEGAMNTEAFF. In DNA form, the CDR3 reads TGTGCCAGCAGCTTAGAGGGGGCCATGAACACTGAAGCTTTCTTT.

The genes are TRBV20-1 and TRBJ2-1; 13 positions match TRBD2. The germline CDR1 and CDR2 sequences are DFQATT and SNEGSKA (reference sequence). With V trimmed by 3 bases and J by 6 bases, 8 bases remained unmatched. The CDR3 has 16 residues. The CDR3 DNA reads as TGCAGTGCTAGTGGACTAGCGGGAGATCGCCTCAATGAGCAGTTCTTC. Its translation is CSASGLAGDRLNEQFF.

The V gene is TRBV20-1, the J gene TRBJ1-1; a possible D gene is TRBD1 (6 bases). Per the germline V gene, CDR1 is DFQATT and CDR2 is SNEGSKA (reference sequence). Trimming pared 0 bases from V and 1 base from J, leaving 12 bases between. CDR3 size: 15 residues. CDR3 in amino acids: CSARDQGRGNTEAFF. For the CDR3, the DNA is TGCAGTGCTAGAGATCAGGGCAGGGGGAACACTGAAGCTTTCTTT.

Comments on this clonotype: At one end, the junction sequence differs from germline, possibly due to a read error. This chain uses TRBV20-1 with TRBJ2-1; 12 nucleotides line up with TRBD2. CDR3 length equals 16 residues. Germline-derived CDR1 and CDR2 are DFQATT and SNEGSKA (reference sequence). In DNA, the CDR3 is TGCTGTGCTAGATTACTAGCGGGAGGCTCCTACAATGAGCAGTTCTTC. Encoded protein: CCARLLAGGSYNEQFF.

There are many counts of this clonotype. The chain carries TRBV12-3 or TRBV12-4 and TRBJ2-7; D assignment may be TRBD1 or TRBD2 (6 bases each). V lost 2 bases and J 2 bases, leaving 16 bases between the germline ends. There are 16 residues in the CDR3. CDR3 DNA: TGTGCCAGCAGTTTAAGGAGGATGAGGGGGGCCTACGAGCAGTACTTC. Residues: CASSLRRMRGAYEQYF.

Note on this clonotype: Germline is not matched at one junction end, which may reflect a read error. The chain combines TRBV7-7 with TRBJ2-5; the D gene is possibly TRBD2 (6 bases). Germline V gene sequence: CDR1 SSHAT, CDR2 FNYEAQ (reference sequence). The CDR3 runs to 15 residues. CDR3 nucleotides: TGTGCTAGCAGCCCCCGGGACTTAATACAAGAGACCCAGTACTTC. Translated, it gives CASSPRDLIQETQYF.

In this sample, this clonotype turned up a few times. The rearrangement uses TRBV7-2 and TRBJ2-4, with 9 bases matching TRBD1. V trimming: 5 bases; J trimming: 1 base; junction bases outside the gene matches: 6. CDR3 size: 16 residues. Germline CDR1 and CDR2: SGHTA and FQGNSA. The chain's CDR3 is CASSRDRVEAKNIQYF. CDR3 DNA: TGTGCCAGCAGCCGGGACAGGGTCGAGGCCAAAAACATTCAGTACTTC.

The CDR3 nucleotides read TGTGCCAGCAGCCAAATGACTAGCGGGAGTGGCGAGCAGTACTTC. It encodes CASSQMTSGSGEQYF. The V and J genes are TRBV3-1 and TRBJ2-7; TRBD2 agrees at 12 bases. V was pared by 2 bases and J by 6 bases, with 5 bases of the junction left unmatched. CDR1 is LGHDT, CDR2 YNNKEL, per germline (reference sequence). This CDR3 spans 15 amino acids.

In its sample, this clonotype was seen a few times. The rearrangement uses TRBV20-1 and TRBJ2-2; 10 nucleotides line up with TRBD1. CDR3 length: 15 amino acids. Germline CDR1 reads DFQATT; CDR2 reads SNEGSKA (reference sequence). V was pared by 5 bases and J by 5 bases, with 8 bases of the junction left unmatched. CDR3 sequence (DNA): TGCAGTGCTCAGAGACAGGGGGCTTGGACCGGGGAGCTGTTTTTT. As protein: CSAQRQGAWTGELFF.

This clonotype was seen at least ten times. In DNA form, the CDR3 reads TGCAGTGCTAGGGGGACTAGCGGGAGGACAGATACGCAGTATTTT. It yields the protein CSARGTSGRTDTQYF. This chain joins TRBV20-1 and TRBJ2-3; 15 bases fit TRBD2. Trimming took 3 bases from V and 3 from J; bases not matched to a gene: 1. This CDR3 is 15 amino acids long. The germline V gene has CDR1 DFQATT and CDR2 SNEGSKA (reference sequence).

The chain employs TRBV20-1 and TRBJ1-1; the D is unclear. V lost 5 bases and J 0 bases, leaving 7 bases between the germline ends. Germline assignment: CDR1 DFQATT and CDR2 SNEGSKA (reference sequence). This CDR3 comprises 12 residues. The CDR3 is CSADLMNTEAFF. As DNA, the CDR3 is TGCAGTGCTGACCTTATGAACACTGAAGCTTTCTTT.

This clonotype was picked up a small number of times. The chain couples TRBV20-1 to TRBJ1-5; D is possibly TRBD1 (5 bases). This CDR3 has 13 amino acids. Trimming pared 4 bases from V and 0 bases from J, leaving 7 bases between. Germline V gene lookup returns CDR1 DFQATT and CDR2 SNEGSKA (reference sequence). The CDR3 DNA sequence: TGCAGTGCTAAGGACACTAGCAATCAGCCCCAGCATTTT. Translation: CSAKDTSNQPQHF.

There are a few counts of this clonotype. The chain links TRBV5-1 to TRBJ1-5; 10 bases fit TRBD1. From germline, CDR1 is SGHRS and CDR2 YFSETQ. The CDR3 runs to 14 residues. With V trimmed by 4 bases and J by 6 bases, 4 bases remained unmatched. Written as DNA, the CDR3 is TGCGCCAGCAGCGGGGGACAGGGGAGTCAGCCCCAGCATTTT. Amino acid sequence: CASSGGQGSQPQHF.

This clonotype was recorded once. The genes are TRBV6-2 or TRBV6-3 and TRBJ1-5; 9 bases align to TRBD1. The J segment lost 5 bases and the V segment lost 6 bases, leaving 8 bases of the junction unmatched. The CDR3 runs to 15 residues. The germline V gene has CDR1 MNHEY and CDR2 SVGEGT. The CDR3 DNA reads TGTGCCAGCAGATCGTACAGGGGGCAAGATCAGCCCCAGCATTTT. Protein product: CASRSYRGQDQPQHF.

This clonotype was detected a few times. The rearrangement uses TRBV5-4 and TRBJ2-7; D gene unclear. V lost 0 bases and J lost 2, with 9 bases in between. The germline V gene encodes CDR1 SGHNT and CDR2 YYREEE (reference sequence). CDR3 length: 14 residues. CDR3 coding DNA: TGTGCCAGCAGCTTGGTGTCAGCTCCCTACGAGCAGTACTTC. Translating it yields CASSLVSAPYEQYF.

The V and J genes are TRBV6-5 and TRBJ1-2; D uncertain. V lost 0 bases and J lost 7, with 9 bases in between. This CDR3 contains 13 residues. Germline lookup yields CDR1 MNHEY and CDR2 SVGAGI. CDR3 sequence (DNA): TGTGCCAGCAGTTACTCGAGGAACAGTGGCTACACCTTC. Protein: CASSYSRNSGYTF.

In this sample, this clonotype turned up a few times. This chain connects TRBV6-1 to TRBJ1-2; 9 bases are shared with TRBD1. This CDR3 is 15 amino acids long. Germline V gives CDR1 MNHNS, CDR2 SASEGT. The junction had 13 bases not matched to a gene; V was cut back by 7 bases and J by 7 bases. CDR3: CASTLQGAGGGGYTF. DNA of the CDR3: TGTGCCAGCACCTTACAGGGGGCGGGGGGCGGTGGCTACACCTTC.

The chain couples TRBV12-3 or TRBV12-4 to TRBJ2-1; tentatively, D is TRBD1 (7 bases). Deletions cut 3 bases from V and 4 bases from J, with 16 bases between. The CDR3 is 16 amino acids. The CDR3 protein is CASSFSRRGVYNEQFF. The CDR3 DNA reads TGTGCCAGCAGTTTTTCTCGCAGGGGGGTTTACAATGAGCAGTTCTTC.

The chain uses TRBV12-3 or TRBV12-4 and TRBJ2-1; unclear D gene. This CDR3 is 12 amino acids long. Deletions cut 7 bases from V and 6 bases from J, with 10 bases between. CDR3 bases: TGTGCCAGCACTGATCCGGTCAATGAGCAGTTCTTC. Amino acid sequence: CASTDPVNEQFF.

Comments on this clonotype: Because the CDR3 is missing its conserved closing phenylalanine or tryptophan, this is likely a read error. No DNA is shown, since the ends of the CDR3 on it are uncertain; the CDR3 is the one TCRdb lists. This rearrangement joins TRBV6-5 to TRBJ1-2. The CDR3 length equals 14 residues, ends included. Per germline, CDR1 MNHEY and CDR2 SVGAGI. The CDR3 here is CASSYLKPPLIWTI.

CDR3 in amino acids: CASSFYPQPNEKLFF. The CDR3 coding sequence is TGTGCCAGCAGCTTCTATCCGCAGCCTAATGAAAAACTGTTTTTT. The chain couples TRBV7-8 to TRBJ1-4; the D is unclear. V was clipped by 3 bases and J by 3 bases, with 11 bases between them. Germline loops: CDR1 SGHVS, CDR2 FQNEAQ. The length of the CDR3 is 15 residues.

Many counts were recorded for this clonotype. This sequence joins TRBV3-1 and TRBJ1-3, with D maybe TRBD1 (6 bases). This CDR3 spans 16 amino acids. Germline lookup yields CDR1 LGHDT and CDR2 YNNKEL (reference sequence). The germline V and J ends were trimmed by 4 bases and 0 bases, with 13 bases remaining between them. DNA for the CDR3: TGTGCCAGCAGCCGCCCCCGGACAGCCTCTGGAAACACCATATATTTT. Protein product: CASSRPRTASGNTIYF.

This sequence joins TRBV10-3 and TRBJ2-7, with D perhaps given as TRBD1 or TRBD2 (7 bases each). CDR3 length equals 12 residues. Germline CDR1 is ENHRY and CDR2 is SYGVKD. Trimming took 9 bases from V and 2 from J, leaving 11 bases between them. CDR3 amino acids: CAIAGQTYEQYF. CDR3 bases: TGTGCCATAGCGGGACAGACCTACGAGCAGTACTTC.

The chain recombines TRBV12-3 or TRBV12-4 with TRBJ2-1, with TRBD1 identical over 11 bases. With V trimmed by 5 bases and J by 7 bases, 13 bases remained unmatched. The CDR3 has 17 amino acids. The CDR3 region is CASSAGTGGLLWNEQFF. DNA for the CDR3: TGTGCCAGCAGTGCCGGGACAGGGGGTCTGTTGTGGAATGAGCAGTTCTTC.

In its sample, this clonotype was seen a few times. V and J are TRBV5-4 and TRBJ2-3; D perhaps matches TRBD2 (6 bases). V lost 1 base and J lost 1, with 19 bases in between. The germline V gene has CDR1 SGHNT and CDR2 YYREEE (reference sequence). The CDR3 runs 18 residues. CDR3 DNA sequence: TGTGCCAGCAGCTTGACCATTCGGACTATCCGCGGCACAGATACGCAGTATTTT. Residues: CASSLTIRTIRGTDTQYF.

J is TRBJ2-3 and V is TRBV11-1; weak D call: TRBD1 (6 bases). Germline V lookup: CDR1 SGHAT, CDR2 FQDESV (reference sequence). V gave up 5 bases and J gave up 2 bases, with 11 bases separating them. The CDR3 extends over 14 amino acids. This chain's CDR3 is CASSPTGYTDTQYF. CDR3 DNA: TGTGCCAGCAGCCCAACAGGGTACACAGATACGCAGTATTTT. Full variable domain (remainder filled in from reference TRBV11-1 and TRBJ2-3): EAEVAQSPRYKITEKSQAVAFWCDPISGHATLYWYRQILGQGPELLVQFQDESVVDDSQLPKDRFSAERLKGVDSTLKIQPAELGDSAMYLCASSPTGYTDTQYFGPGTRLTVL.

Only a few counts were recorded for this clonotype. The DNA of the CDR3 is TGTGCCAGCAGCTTAGTGATAGCGGGCCAAGAGACCCAGTACTTC. Translation: CASSLVIAGQETQYF. The rearrangement links TRBV7-2 to TRBJ2-5, with 7 bases aligning to TRBD2. This CDR3 is 15 amino acids long. J lost 1 base, V lost 1 base, and 3 bases had no gene match. Germline lookup yields CDR1 SGHTA and CDR2 FQGNSA. The complete variable domain, with remaining parts taken from reference TRBV7-2 and TRBJ2-5, reads GAGVSQSPSNKVTEKGKDVELRCDPISGHTALYWYRQSLGQGLEFLIYFQGNSAPDKSGLPSDRFSAERTGGSVSTLTIQRTQQEDSAVYLCASSLVIAGQETQYFGPGTRLLVL.

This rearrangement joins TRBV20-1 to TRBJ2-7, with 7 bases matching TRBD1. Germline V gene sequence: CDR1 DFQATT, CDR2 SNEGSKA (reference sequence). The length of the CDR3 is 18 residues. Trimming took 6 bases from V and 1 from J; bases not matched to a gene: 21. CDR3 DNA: TGCAGTGCCAGCCCACCCGACAGGGTGTTACTACGTTCCTACGAGCAGTACTTC. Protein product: CSASPPDRVLLRSYEQYF.

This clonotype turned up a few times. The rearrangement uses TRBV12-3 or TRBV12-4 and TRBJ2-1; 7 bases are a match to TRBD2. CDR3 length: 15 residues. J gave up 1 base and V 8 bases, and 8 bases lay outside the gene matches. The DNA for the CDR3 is TGTGCCAGCGCAAATACGGGGGGATCCTACAATGAGCAGTTCTTC. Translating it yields CASANTGGSYNEQFF.